This T cell receptor (beta chain) originates from a study of T cell changes during pregnancy in multiple sclerosis (dated by TCRdb to the late 2010s). As for the study more broadly: Changes in the T cell repertoire over the course of pregnancy were examined in this study in women with multiple sclerosis.

The library was obtained by the immunoSEQ multiplex PCR assay. TCRdb limited this immuneACCESS table to in-frame rearrangements with V and J called. A share of clones is missing; checked studies link under half to unresolved V genes, and the rest is unexplained. In all, the sample holds 90,000 or so clones, and 80% to 95% of those were seen once. Roughly 1.9% of the sample belongs to the ten largest clones. Ends trimmed: V by 5 bases, J by 1 base; bases unmatched to a gene: 7. Reading the germline V gene gives CDR1 SGHDN and CDR2 FVKESK. From the cysteine up to the phenylalanine, the CDR3 has a length of 15 residues. Only CDR3 DNA remains: 45 bases, in frame from the first base. Of note for this clone: Its target antigen remains unknown. Base qualities are not provided; no much larger clone lies one nucleotide away.

The material sequenced was peripheral blood, taken in the first trimester of pregnancy. The receptor was derived from a female donor in good health, enrolled as a control in a pregnancy study. The sequence links TRBV14 to TRBJ1-2, and TRBD1 aligns with 7 junction nucleotides. The CDR3 has the sequence CASSWGQTYNYGYTF. The DNA sequence is given as TGTGCCAGCAGCTGGGGACAGACCTATAACTATGGCTACACCTTC.